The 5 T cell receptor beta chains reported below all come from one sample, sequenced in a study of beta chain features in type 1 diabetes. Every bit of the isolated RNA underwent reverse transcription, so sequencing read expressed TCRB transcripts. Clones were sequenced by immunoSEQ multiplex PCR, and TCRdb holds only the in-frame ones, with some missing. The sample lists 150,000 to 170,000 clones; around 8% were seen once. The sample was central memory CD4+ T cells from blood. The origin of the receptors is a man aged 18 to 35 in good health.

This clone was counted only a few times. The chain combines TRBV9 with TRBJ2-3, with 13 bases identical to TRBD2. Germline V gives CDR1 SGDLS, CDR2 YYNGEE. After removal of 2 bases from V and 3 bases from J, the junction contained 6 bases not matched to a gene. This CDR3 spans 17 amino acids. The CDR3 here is CASSVGLAGEGTDTQYF. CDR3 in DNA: TGTGCCAGCAGCGTCGGACTAGCGGGAGAGGGGACAGATACGCAGTATTTT.

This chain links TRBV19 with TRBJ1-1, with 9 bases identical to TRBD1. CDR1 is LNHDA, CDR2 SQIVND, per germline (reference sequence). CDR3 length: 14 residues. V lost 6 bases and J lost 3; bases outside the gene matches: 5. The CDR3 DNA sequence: TGTGCCAGTAGGGGACAGGGATGGGACACTGAAGCTTTCTTT. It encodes CASRGQGWDTEAFF. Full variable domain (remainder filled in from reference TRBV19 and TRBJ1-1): DGGITQSPKYLFRKEGQNVTLSCEQNLNHDAMYWYRQDPGQGLRLIYYSQIVNDFQKGDIAEGYSVSREKKESFPLTVTSAQKNPTAFYLCASRGQGWDTEAFFGQGTRLTVV.

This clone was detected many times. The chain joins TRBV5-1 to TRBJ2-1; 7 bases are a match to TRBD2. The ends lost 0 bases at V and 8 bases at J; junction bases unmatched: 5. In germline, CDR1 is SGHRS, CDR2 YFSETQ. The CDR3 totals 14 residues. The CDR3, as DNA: TGCGCCAGCAGCTTGGGGACGGGGAGGGATGAGCAGTTCTTC. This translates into CASSLGTGRDEQFF.

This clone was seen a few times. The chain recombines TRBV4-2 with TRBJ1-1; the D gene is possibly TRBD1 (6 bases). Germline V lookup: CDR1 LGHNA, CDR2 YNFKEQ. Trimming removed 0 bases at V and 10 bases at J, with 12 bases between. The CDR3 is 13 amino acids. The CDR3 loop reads CASSQERDISAFF. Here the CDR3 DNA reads TGTGCCAGCAGCCAAGAGAGGGACATATCAGCTTTCTTT.

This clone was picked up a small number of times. The CDR3 DNA reads as TGTGCCAGCAGCTACGACAGGGCCGGGGAGCTGTTTTTT. Amino acid sequence: CASSYDRAGELFF. The V gene is TRBV11-1, the J gene TRBJ2-2; TRBD1 aligns across 7 bases. In germline, CDR1 is SGHAT, CDR2 FQDESV (reference sequence). V gave up 4 bases and J gave up 6 bases; unmatched junction bases: 2. The CDR3 extends over 13 amino acids.